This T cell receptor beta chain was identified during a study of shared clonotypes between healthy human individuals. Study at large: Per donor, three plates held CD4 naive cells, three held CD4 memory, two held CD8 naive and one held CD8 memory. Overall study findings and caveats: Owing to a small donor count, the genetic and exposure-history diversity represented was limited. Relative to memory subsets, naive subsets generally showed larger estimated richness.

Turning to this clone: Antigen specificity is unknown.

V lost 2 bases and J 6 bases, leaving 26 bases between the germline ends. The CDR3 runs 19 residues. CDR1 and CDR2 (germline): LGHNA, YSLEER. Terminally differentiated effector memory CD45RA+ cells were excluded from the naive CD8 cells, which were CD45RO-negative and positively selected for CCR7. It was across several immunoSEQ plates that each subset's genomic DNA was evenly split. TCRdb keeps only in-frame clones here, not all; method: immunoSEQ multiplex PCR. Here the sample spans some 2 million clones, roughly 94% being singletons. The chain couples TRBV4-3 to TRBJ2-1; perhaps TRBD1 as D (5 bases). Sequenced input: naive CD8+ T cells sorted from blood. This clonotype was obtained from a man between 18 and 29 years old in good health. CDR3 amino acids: CASSQLQGFVPDHTNEQFF. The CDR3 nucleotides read TGCGCCAGCAGCCAACTTCAGGGTTTTGTCCCCGATCACACCAATGAGCAGTTCTTC.